The present T cell receptor beta chain was sequenced within a study of cytomegalovirus exposure and HLA in healthy donors. Points from the study as a whole: Most TCR sequences were uncommon, yet certain public TCRs appeared in many donors. Researchers counted 164 TCR beta chains as cytomegalovirus-associated.

Note on this clone: Its antigen is not identified.

Per germline, CDR1 MDHEN and CDR2 SYDVKM. Unmatched junction bases numbered 8, after V lost 8 bases and J lost 4 bases. This CDR3 has 14 residues. Clones were read by immunoSEQ multiplex PCR, and TCRdb kept only the in-frame ones, dropping some. The table shows approximately 110,000 clones, with about nine tenths occurring only once. The chain recombines TRBV28 with TRBJ2-3; 8 bases fit TRBD2. This TCR was sampled from a woman younger than 30 in good health and CMV-seronegative. The sequencing input was PBMCs. CDR3 region: CASRGGGSPDTQYF. CDR3 nucleotides: TGTGCCAGCCGGGGGGGAGGGTCCCCAGATACGCAGTATTTT.